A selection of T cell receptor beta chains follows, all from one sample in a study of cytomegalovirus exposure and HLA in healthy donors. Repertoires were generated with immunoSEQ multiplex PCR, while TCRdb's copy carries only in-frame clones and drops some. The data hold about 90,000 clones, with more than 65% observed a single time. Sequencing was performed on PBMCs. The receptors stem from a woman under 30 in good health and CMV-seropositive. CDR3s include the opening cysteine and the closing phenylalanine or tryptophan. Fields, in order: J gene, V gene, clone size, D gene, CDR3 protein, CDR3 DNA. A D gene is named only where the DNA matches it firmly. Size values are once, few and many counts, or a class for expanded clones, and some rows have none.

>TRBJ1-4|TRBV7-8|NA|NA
CASSLGGLNEKLFF
TGTGCCAGCAGCTTAGGAGGGTTGAACGAAAAACTGTTTTTT
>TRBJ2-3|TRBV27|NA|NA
CASSFRGRYDTQYF
TGTGCCAGCAGTTTTAGGGGCCGGTATGATACGCAGTATTTT
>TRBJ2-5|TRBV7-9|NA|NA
CASSISGEKTQYF
TGTGCCAGCAGCATCTCGGGGGAGAAGACCCAGTACTTC
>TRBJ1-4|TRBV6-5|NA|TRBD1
CASRPTGIDEKLFF
TGTGCCAGCAGACCGACAGGGATTGATGAAAAACTGTTTTTT
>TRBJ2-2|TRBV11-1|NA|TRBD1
CASSLGDRATGELFF
TGTGCCAGCAGCTTAGGGGACAGGGCAACCGGGGAGCTGTTTTTT
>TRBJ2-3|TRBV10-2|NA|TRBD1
CASKGTGTDTQYF
TGCGCCAGCAAAGGGACAGGGACAGATACGCAGTATTTT
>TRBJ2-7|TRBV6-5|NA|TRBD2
CASSLAGGAYEQYF
TGTGCCAGCAGTCTAGCGGGAGGTGCCTACGAGCAGTACTTC
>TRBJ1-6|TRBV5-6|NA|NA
CASSTQVENSPLHF
TGTGCCAGCAGCACACAGGTAGAAAATTCACCCCTCCACTTT
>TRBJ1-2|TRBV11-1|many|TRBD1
CASSLAPQGAYYGYTF
TGTGCCAGCAGCTTAGCGCCTCAGGGGGCCTACTATGGCTACACCTTC
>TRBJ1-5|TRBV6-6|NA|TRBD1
CASSYLGQGNQPQHF
TGTGCCAGCAGTTACCTGGGACAGGGCAATCAGCCCCAGCATTTT
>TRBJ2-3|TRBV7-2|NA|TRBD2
CASSSSAGGTDTQYF
TGTGCCAGCAGCTCCTCAGCGGGAGGGACAGATACGCAGTATTTT
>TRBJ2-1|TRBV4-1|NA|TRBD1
CASSQDASGGVGLF
TGCGCCAGCAGCCAAGATGCCTCAGGGGGCGTGGGACTCTTC
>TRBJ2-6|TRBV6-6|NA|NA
CASSSPPGANVLTF
TGTGCCAGCTCATCCCCCCCTGGGGCCAACGTCCTGACTTTC
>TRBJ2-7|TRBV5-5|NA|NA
CASSFDGSSYEQYF
TGTGCCAGCAGCTTCGATGGCAGCTCCTACGAGCAGTACTTC
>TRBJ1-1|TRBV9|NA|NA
CASGGGDTEAFF
TGTGCCAGCGGGGGAGGAGACACTGAAGCTTTCTTT
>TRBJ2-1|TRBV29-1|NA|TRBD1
CSASGQEHLNEQFF
TGCAGCGCCTCGGGACAGGAGCACCTCAATGAGCAGTTCTTC
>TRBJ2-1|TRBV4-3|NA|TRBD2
CASSQDTAGGPGEQFF
TGCGCCAGCAGCCAAGATACGGCGGGGGGGCCAGGTGAGCAGTTCTTC
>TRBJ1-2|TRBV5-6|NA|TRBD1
CASTPWGRGPDGYTF
TGTGCCAGCACCCCCTGGGGCAGGGGGCCAGACGGCTACACCTTC
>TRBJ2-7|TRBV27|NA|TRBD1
CASRLTPPDRGFSYEQYF
TGTGCCAGCAGACTAACCCCCCCCGACAGGGGATTCTCCTACGAGCAGTACTTC
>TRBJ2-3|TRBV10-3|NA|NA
CAISESGAQSYMQYF
TGTGCCATCAGTGAGTCAGGAGCCCAGAGTTATATGCAGTATTTT
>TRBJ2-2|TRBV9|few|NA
CASSVASPGPNTGELFF
TGTGCCAGCAGCGTAGCTTCGCCAGGGCCGAACACCGGGGAGCTGTTTTTT
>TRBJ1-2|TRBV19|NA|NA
CASSIRSSFGYTF
TGTGCCAGTAGTATAAGGAGTAGCTTTGGCTACACCTTC
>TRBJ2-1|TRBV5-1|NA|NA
CASSLTAYNEQFF
TGCGCCAGCAGCTTGACAGCATACAATGAGCAGTTCTTC
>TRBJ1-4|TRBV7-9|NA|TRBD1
CASSPGQGHGEKLFF
TGTGCCAGCAGCCCAGGACAGGGGCACGGTGAAAAACTGTTTTTT
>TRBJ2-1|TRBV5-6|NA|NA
CASSLAINEQFF
TGTGCCAGCAGCTTGGCCATCAATGAGCAGTTCTTC
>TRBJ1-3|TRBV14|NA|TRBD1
CASSPGTGRNTIYF
TGTGCCAGCAGCCCCGGGACAGGAAGAAACACCATATATTTT
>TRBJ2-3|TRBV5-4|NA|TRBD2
CASSPTSGGLTDTQYF
TGTGCCAGCAGCCCGACTAGCGGGGGCCTCACAGATACGCAGTATTTT
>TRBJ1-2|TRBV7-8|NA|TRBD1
CASSLGQGKYGYTF
TGTGCCAGCAGCTTAGGACAGGGGAAATATGGCTACACCTTC
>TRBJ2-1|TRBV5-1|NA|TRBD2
CASSSMTSGGWGEQFF
TGCGCCAGCAGCTCGATGACTAGCGGGGGATGGGGTGAGCAGTTCTTC
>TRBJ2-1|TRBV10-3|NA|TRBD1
CAISEGQGRRDSNEQFF
TGTGCCATCAGTGAGGGACAGGGTCGGCGGGATAGCAATGAGCAGTTCTTC
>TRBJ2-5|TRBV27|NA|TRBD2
CASSEVRLAGVRYF
TGTGCCAGCAGTGAAGTAAGGCTAGCGGGAGTACGGTACTTC
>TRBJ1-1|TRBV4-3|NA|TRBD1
CASRPAGTGVTEAFF
TGCGCCAGCAGGCCCGCCGGGACAGGGGTAACTGAAGCTTTCTTT
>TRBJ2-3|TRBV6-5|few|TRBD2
CASSYTSGRYTQYF
TGTGCCAGCAGTTACACTAGCGGGAGGTATACGCAGTATTTT
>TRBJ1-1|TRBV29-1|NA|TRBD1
CSAFGTGGTEAFF
TGCAGCGCTTTTGGGACAGGGGGTACTGAAGCTTTCTTT
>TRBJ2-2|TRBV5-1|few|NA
CASSLSVTGELFF
TGCGCCAGCAGCTTGTCGGTCACCGGGGAGCTGTTTTTT
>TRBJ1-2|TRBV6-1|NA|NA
CASTFAGQYGYTF
TGTGCCAGCACATTCGCTGGGCAGTATGGCTACACCTTC
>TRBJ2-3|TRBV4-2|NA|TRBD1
CASSQVGTGSWADTQYF
TGTGCCAGCAGCCAGGTTGGGACAGGGAGTTGGGCAGATACGCAGTATTTT
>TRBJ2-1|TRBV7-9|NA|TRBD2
CASSQASLGEGEQFF
TGTGCCAGCAGCCAAGCTAGCTTGGGGGAGGGGGAGCAGTTCTTC
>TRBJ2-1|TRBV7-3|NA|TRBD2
CASSLPGLALFF
TGTGCCAGCAGCTTACCCGGACTAGCGCTGTTCTTC
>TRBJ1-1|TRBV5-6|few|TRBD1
CASSGMRFGQGENTEAFF
TGTGCCAGCAGCGGGATGAGGTTTGGGCAGGGGGAAAACACTGAAGCTTTCTTT
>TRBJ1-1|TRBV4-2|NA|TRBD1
CASSGQGTHPVNTEAFF
TGTGCCAGCAGCGGACAGGGGACGCACCCGGTGAACACTGAAGCTTTCTTT
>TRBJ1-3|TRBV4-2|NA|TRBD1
CASSQDVGQGGTGNTIYF
TGTGCCAGCAGCCAAGATGTGGGACAGGGTGGGACTGGAAACACCATATATTTT
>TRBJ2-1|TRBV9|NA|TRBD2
CASSVGRRGDEQFF
TGTGCCAGCAGCGTAGGGAGGCGGGGGGATGAGCAGTTCTTC
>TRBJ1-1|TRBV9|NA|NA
CASSSLAQGVAFF
TGTGCCAGCAGCTCCCTCGCCCAGGGTGTGGCTTTCTTT
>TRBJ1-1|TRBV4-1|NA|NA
CASSQGEGNTEAFF
TGCGCCAGCAGCCAAGGTGAGGGGAACACTGAAGCTTTCTTT
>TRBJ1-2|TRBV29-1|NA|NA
CSVEDRWGDYGYTF
TGCAGCGTTGAAGATCGGTGGGGCGACTATGGCTACACCTTC
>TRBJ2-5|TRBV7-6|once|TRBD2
CASSLRTASGRGGETQYF
TGTGCCAGCAGCTTAAGAACGGCTAGCGGGAGGGGAGGAGAGACCCAGTACTTC
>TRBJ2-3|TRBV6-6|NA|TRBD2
CASSPQGLAGRDTQYF
TGTGCCAGCAGTCCCCAAGGACTAGCGGGGCGGGATACGCAGTATTTT
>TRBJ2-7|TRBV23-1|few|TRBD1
CASSQRDRVPYF
TGCGCCAGCAGTCAAAGGGACAGGGTGCCGTACTTC
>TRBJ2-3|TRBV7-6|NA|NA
CASSPGVYHTDTQYF
TGTGCCAGCAGCCCAGGGGTTTACCACACAGATACGCAGTATTTT
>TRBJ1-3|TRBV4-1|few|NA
CASSQTAGISGNTIYF
TGCGCCAGCAGCCAAACCGCCGGGATCTCTGGAAACACCATATATTTT
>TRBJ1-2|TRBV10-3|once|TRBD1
CAIRGTDNYGYTF
TGTGCCATTAGGGGGACAGACAACTATGGCTACACCTTC
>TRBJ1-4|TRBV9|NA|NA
CASSREGGAEKLFF
TGTGCCAGCAGCCGGGAGGGGGGCGCGGAAAAACTGTTTTTT
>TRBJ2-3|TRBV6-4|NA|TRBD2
CASSDSAGGKGDTQYF
TGTGCCAGCAGTGACTCAGCGGGGGGGAAAGGAGATACGCAGTATTTT
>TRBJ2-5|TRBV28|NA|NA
CASSSGLGGTQYF
TGTGCCAGCAGTTCCGGCCTTGGAGGGACCCAGTACTTC
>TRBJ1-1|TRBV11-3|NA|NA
CASSLRPGGEAFF
TGTGCCAGCAGCTTAAGGCCGGGAGGTGAAGCTTTCTTT
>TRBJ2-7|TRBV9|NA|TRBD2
CATGTSGLSVGYEQYF
TGTGCCACCGGGACTAGCGGCCTTTCAGTCGGTTACGAGCAGTACTTC
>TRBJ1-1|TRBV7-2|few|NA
CASSLFLSFQGGENTEAFF
TGTGCCAGCAGCTTATTCCTATCATTCCAAGGGGGGGAGAACACTGAAGCTTTCTTT
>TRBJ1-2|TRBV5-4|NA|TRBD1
CASSTGTGGDYGYTF
TGTGCCAGCAGCACCGGGACAGGGGGTGACTATGGCTACACCTTC